A single sample gave rise to the 25 T cell receptor beta chains below, sequenced in a study of blood T cell repertoires in COVID-19. Sequencing was performed with immunoSEQ multiplex PCR; in TCRdb, only in-frame clones are kept and a portion is missing. The profile shows roughly 360,000 clones, roughly 90% of them singletons. The sequencing input was PBMCs or T cells enriched from blood (not recorded which). The receptors shown here come from a woman aged 30 to 39 with acute COVID-19.

This chain joins TRBV2 and TRBJ1-6; TRBD1 might be the D (6 bases). V lost 6 bases and J 6 bases, leaving 12 bases between the germline ends. Germline CDR1 SNHLY, CDR2 FYNNEI. This CDR3 has 14 amino acids. The CDR3 coding sequence is TGTGCCAGCAGCAGCAGAGGGGGTAATTCACCCCTCCACTTT. It encodes CASSSRGGNSPLHF.

This chain links TRBV6-1 with TRBJ2-7, with D perhaps matching TRBD1 (5 bases). V was pared by 0 bases and J by 2 bases, with 8 bases between. The germline gives CDR1 MNHNS, CDR2 SASEGT. This CDR3 region has 14 residues. The CDR3 region is CASSEARTTYEQYF. CDR3 sequence (DNA): TGTGCCAGCAGTGAAGCCAGGACAACCTACGAGCAGTACTTC.

This sequence joins TRBV5-1 and TRBJ1-2; D is unclear. CDR1 and CDR2 (germline): SGHRS, YFSETQ. V was trimmed by 0 bases and J by 0 bases, leaving 9 bases between them. This CDR3 contains 15 residues. The CDR3 here is CASSLGTGANYGYTF. The CDR3 DNA follows: TGCGCCAGCAGCTTGGGGACGGGAGCTAACTATGGCTACACCTTC. Full variable domain (remainder filled in from reference TRBV5-1 and TRBJ1-2): KAGVTQTPRYLIKTRGQQVTLSCSPISGHRSVSWYQQTPGQGLQFLFEYFSETQRNKGNFPGRFSGRQFSNSRSEMNVSTLELGDSALYLCASSLGTGANYGYTFGSGTRLTVV.

The chain combines TRBV2 with TRBJ1-5; the match to TRBD1 covers 8 bases. Losses at the gene ends were 4 bases for V and 4 bases for J; bases not matched to a gene: 6. The length of the CDR3 is 15 residues. Germline V gene data show CDR1 as SNHLY and CDR2 as FYNNEI. In DNA, the CDR3 is TGTGCCAGCAGTGTCCGACAGGGGACAAATCAGCCCCAGCATTTT. Its protein is CASSVRQGTNQPQHF.

V usage is TRBV24-1 and J usage is TRBJ2-3; possibly TRBD2 for D (7 bases). The germline V and J ends were trimmed by 4 bases and 8 bases, with 24 bases remaining between them. The length of the CDR3 is 17 residues. In germline, CDR1 is KGHDR, CDR2 SFDVKD. The CDR3 is CATSDSRGAQVSGTQYF. The CDR3 DNA follows: TGTGCCACCAGTGACTCTCGGGGGGCCCAGGTTAGCGGTACGCAGTATTTT.

This chain connects TRBV5-1 to TRBJ1-4; TRBD1 matches 7 bases. Germline V lookup: CDR1 SGHRS, CDR2 YFSETQ. This CDR3 region has 14 residues. Germline trimming cut 2 bases from V and 2 bases from J; bases unmatched to any gene: 0. The CDR3 nucleotides are TGCGCCAGCAGCTTCAGGGGGACTAATGAAAAACTGTTTTTT. Translating gives CASSFRGTNEKLFF.

The chain employs TRBV11-2 and TRBJ2-3, with 9 positions matching TRBD2. Germline V CDR1 and CDR2: SGHAT, FQNNGV. The CDR3 has 16 residues. Trimming cost V 0 bases and J 4 bases; bases outside gene matches: 5. CDR3 amino acids: CASSLDGAGGSDTQYF. DNA of the CDR3: TGTGCCAGCAGCTTAGATGGGGCGGGGGGGTCAGATACGCAGTATTTT.

The genes are TRBV18 and TRBJ1-6, with TRBD1 matching over 9 bases. CDR1 is KGHSH, CDR2 LQKENI, per germline. CDR3 length equals 16 residues. V dropped 4 bases and J dropped 8; count of bases not matched to a gene: 9. CDR3 amino acids: CASSRDRGGRDSPLHF. The CDR3 DNA reads as TGTGCCAGCTCACGAGACAGGGGGGGAAGGGATTCACCCCTCCACTTT. Based on the CDR3 plus reference TRBV18 and TRBJ1-6, the full variable domain is NAGVMQNPRHLVRRRGQEARLRCSPMKGHSHVYWYRQLPEEGLKFMVYLQKENIIDESGMPKERFSAEFPKEGPSILRIQQVVRGDSAAYFCASSRDRGGRDSPLHFGNGTRLTVT.

V usage is TRBV3-1 (or the pseudogene TRBV3-2) and J usage is TRBJ1-1; D is unresolved. Deletions cut 1 base from V and 3 bases from J, with 6 bases between. This CDR3 region has 13 residues. Germline V gene lookup returns CDR1 LGHDT and CDR2 YNNKEL (reference sequence). CDR3 region: CASSQAEDTEAFF. CDR3 DNA: TGTGCCAGCAGCCAAGCTGAGGACACTGAAGCTTTCTTT.

CDR3 nucleotide sequence: TGTGCCAGCTCACCACCAGGAGGACGAAACTCCTACGAGCAGTACTTC. Translation gives CASSPPGGRNSYEQYF. This chain links TRBV18 with TRBJ2-7; maybe TRBD2 (5 bases). V shed 0 bases and J shed 0 bases, with 12 bases lying between them. The CDR3 has 16 amino acids. Germline assignment: CDR1 KGHSH and CDR2 LQKENI.

Here the CDR3 reads CATSGSGTYEQYF. The DNA of the CDR3 is TGTGCCACCAGTGGATCCGGTACCTACGAGCAGTACTTC. The rearrangement links TRBV24-1 to TRBJ2-7; no firm D call. Looked up from germline, CDR1 is KGHDR and CDR2 is SFDVKD. V lost 5 bases and J lost 2, with 9 bases in between. This CDR3 spans 13 amino acids.

V is TRBV7-8 and J is TRBJ2-5; D is ambiguous. The CDR3 has 12 residues. V lost 6 bases and J 5 bases, leaving 10 bases between the germline ends. The V gene's germline CDR1 is SGHVS and CDR2 FQNEAQ. In DNA form, the CDR3 reads TGTGCCAGCAGGCGAGACTTGGAGACCCAGTACTTC. Protein: CASRRDLETQYF.

The chain uses TRBV19 and TRBJ1-5; TRBD1 agrees at 8 bases. CDR3 size: 14 residues. The germline V gene has CDR1 LNHDA and CDR2 SQIVND (reference sequence). J lost 5 bases, V lost 10 bases, and 10 bases had no gene match. The CDR3 bases are TGTGCCACCGACGGACAGGGTTCGTATCAGCCCCAGCATTTT. It codes for CATDGQGSYQPQHF.

A few counts support this clone. CDR3 sequence reads: CASRSGVAFF. Written as DNA, the CDR3 is TGTGCCAGTAGATCGGGGGTCGCTTTCTTT. This rearrangement joins TRBV19 to TRBJ1-1, with D possibly TRBD1 on 5 matching bases. Germline V gives CDR1 LNHDA, CDR2 SQIVND (reference sequence). This CDR3 comprises 10 residues. V was pared by 6 bases and J by 11 bases, with 10 bases between.

This clone is a singleton in its sample. The chain employs TRBV12-3 or TRBV12-4 and TRBJ1-2; unclear D gene. CDR3 size: 13 residues. V was trimmed by 3 bases and J by 8 bases, leaving 13 bases between them. The CDR3 DNA is TGTGCCAGCAGTTTCCCGCGGGGAGCCGGCTACACCTTC. Its protein is CASSFPRGAGYTF.

The gene calls are TRBV13 and TRBJ1-1, with D perhaps matching TRBD1 (5 bases). The CDR3 contains 15 residues. The germline CDR1 and CDR2 sequences are PRHDT and FYEKMQ (reference sequence). V was trimmed by 1 base and J by 0 bases, leaving 9 bases between them. The CDR3 DNA follows: TGTGCCAGCAGCTTAGAACAGGCCTTGAACACTGAAGCTTTCTTT. It codes for CASSLEQALNTEAFF.

The chain uses TRBV3-1 (or the pseudogene TRBV3-2) and TRBJ1-6, with 7 bases matching TRBD1. The CDR3 has 15 amino acids. The J segment lost 8 bases and the V segment lost 1 base, leaving 5 bases of the junction unmatched. The V gene's germline CDR1 is LGHDT and CDR2 YNNKEL (reference sequence). CDR3 amino acids: CASSQVGGGDSPLHF. CDR3 DNA sequence: TGTGCCAGCAGCCAAGTAGGGGGCGGTGATTCACCCCTCCACTTT.

CDR3 residues: CASSLGTPNQFF. Here the CDR3 DNA reads TGTGCCAGCAGCTTAGGGACACCCAATCAGTTCTTC. The chain carries TRBV14 and TRBJ2-1; D may be TRBD1 (6 bases). V lost 5 bases and J lost 13, with 15 bases in between. This CDR3 has 12 amino acids. CDR1 and CDR2 from the germline V gene are SGHDN and FVKESK.

This sequence joins TRBV2 and TRBJ2-5; the D gene is possibly TRBD2 (6 bases). Germline lookup yields CDR1 SNHLY and CDR2 FYNNEI. Trimming stripped 6 bases from V and 5 bases from J, with 13 bases between. The CDR3 is 13 residues long. In nucleotides, the CDR3 is TGTGCCAGCAGCCGGGACTCCCATGAGACCCAGTACTTC. Its translation is CASSRDSHETQYF.

The gene calls are TRBV4-3 and TRBJ2-1; 8 bases are shared with TRBD2. Per germline, CDR1 LGHNA and CDR2 YSLEER. V was pared by 4 bases and J by 13 bases, with 6 bases of the junction left unmatched. CDR3 size: 12 residues. The CDR3 spells CASSRLAGPQFF. CDR3 sequence (DNA): TGCGCCAGCAGCCGGTTAGCGGGGCCACAGTTCTTC.

This clone was counted only a few times. The chain carries TRBV15 and TRBJ1-2; 7 bases are shared with TRBD1. This CDR3 has 18 amino acids. After removal of 0 bases from V and 8 bases from J, the junction contained 18 bases not matched to a gene. The germline gives CDR1 LNHNV, CDR2 YYDKDF (reference sequence). CDR3 sequence: CATSRDKGYTGASQGYTF. The CDR3 DNA reads as TGTGCCACCAGCAGAGATAAGGGGTACACAGGGGCTAGTCAAGGCTACACCTTC.

V gene TRBV27 combines with J gene TRBJ2-7, with TRBD2 matching 7 bases. Germline V gives CDR1 MNHEY, CDR2 SMNVEV (reference sequence). V trimming: 2 bases; J trimming: 5 bases; junction bases outside the gene matches: 9. The CDR3 covers 15 residues. The CDR3: CASSLGQGAGNEQYF. CDR3 nucleotide sequence: TGTGCCAGCAGTTTAGGCCAGGGAGCGGGAAACGAGCAGTACTTC.

The rearrangement links TRBV7-8 to TRBJ2-2, with 8 bases matching TRBD2. V dropped 4 bases and J dropped 0; count of bases not matched to a gene: 10. The CDR3 totals 18 residues. Per germline, CDR1 SGHVS and CDR2 FQNEAQ. DNA of the CDR3: TGTGCCAGCAGCTCGAGGACGGGGGGGTCGACGAACACCGGGGAGCTGTTTTTT. Translated, it gives CASSSRTGGSTNTGELFF.

V gene TRBV7-3 combines with J gene TRBJ2-7; TRBD1 is a possible D gene (7 bases). Germline lookup yields CDR1 SGHTA and CDR2 FQGTGA. Trimming took 0 bases from V and 1 from J, leaving 13 bases between them. This CDR3 is 16 amino acids long. This CDR3 reads CASSLTETGRSYEQYF. CDR3 nucleotides: TGTGCCAGCAGCTTAACCGAGACAGGGAGGTCCTACGAGCAGTACTTC.

The genes are TRBV6-5 and TRBJ2-5, with 7 bases identical to TRBD1. The CDR3 consists of 15 residues. V was clipped by 3 bases and J by 5 bases; unmatched bases: 9. Germline V lookup: CDR1 MNHEY, CDR2 SVGAGI. The CDR3 nucleotides read TGTGCCAGCAGTTATAGAGGGGGCGGTTTGGAGACCCAGTACTTC. Translated: CASSYRGGGLETQYF.